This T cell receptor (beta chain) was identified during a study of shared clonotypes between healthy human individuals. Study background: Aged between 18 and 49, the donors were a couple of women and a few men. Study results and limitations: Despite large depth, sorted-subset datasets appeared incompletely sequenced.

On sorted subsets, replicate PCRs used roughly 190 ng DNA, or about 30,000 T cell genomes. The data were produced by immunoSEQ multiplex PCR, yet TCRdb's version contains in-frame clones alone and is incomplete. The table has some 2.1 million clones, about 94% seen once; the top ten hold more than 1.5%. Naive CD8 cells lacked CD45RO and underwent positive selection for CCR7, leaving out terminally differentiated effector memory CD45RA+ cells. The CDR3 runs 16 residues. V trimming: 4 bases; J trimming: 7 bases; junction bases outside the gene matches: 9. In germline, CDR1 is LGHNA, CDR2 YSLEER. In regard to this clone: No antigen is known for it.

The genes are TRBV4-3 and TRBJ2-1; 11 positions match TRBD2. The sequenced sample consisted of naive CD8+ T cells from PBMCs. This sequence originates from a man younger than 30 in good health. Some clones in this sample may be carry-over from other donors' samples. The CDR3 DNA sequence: TGCGCCAGCAGCCTCGCCTTAGCGGGAGGGCCGAATGAGCAGTTCTTC. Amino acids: CASSLALAGGPNEQFF.